These 4 T cell receptor beta chains were sequenced from one sample in a study of CD8 T cells in ankylosing spondylitis. From the 5' RACE reads, TCRdb called clonotypes with MiXCR, one entry per CDR3 protein. Of 200,000 or so distinct CDR3 sequences in the sample, roughly 18% were seen once. The sample taken for sequencing was blood, either unsorted or a sorted T cell fraction (not recorded which). The receptors originated from a male donor aged 10 to 30 with ankylosing spondylitis or in good health (not recorded which).

This clonotype was recorded at least ten times. The chain uses TRBV5-1 and TRBJ1-1; no firm D call. V lost 1 base, J lost 6 bases, and 13 bases lay in between. Germline V lookup: CDR1 SGHRS, CDR2 YFSETQ. The CDR3 has 14 amino acids. CDR3 DNA: TGCGCCAGCAGCTTGATCGGGGAAGGATCTGAAGCTTTCTTT. This encodes CASSLIGEGSEAFF.

This clonotype showed up many times. The rearrangement uses TRBV29-1 and TRBJ2-7; 12 nucleotides match TRBD1. The V and J ends lost 0 bases and 1 base, in that order; junction bases with no gene match: 10. The CDR3 is made up of 18 amino acids. Germline V gene sequence: CDR1 SQVTM, CDR2 ANQGSEA. The CDR3 is CSVEDRGTGGRRSYEQYF. CDR3 DNA sequence: TGCAGCGTTGAAGATCGAGGGACAGGGGGCCGAAGATCCTACGAGCAGTACTTC.

The table lists this clonotype with many counts. V and J are TRBV28 and TRBJ2-3; 8 nucleotides align to TRBD2. Germline-derived CDR1 and CDR2 are MDHEN and SYDVKM. Unmatched junction bases numbered 4, after V lost 2 bases and J lost 0 bases. CDR3 length equals 16 residues. In nucleotides, the CDR3 is TGTGCCAGCAGTTTACAAAGCGGGAGTAGCACAGATACGCAGTATTTT. As protein: CASSLQSGSSTDTQYF.

This clonotype has ten or more counts. The junction differs from germline at one of its ends, possibly a read error. The chain combines TRBV5-1 with TRBJ2-3, with D uncertain. CDR1 is SGHRS, CDR2 YFSETQ, per germline. The CDR3 is made up of 12 amino acids. The CDR3 DNA reads TGTGCCAGCAGTTTGGACGGAGATACGCAGTATTTT. Protein sequence: CASSLDGDTQYF.